This is a list of T cell receptor beta chains from one sample in a study of breast tumors, draining lymph nodes, adjacent tissues. TCRdb redid the calling of the multiplex PCR reads with MiXCR, one entry per CDR3 protein. The table has fewer than 85,000 distinct CDR3 sequences, under 25% seen once. The sequenced sample was axillary lymph node tissue. These receptors all stem from a female donor with breast cancer. Some clones in this sample may be carry-over from other donors' samples. Both conserved end residues are part of each CDR3. The D gene is left open where the match is weak. Clone size is shown for a subset of rows, as once, few, many or a class of expanded clone.

d_gene	j_gene	abundance	v_gene	CDR3aa	CDR3nt
TRBD1	TRBJ1-4	few	TRBV12-3/TRBV12-4	CAGTGGLIGEKLFF	TGTGCCGGGACAGGGGGCTTAATTGGTGAAAAACTGTTTTTT
.	TRBJ2-7	many	TRBV20-1	CSASDSHSYEQYF	TGCAGTGCGTCGGACTCGCACTCCTACGAGCAGTACTTC
.	TRBJ2-2	few	TRBV27	CASSSQGNTGELFF	TGTGCCAGCAGTTCACAGGGGAACACCGGGGAGCTGTTTTTT
TRBD1	TRBJ1-5	few	TRBV30	CAWGQGNRPQHF	TGTGCCTGGGGACAGGGAAATCGGCCCCAGCATTTT
TRBD1	TRBJ2-7	many	TRBV11-2	CASSLDLGTGGTDRQSYYEQYF	TGTGCCAGCAGCTTAGATTTGGGGACAGGGGGCACCGACCGACAATCCTACTACGAGCAGTACTTC
TRBD2	TRBJ2-5	many	TRBV6-2/TRBV6-3	CASRSSSGEETQYF	TGTGCCAGCAGGTCCTCTAGCGGGGAAGAGACCCAGTACTTC
.	TRBJ1-3	once	TRBV6-1	CASSEVAGGSGNTMYF	.
.	TRBJ2-5	.	TRBV28	CASSLQGGAETQYF	TGTGCCAGCAGTTTACAGGGGGGGGCGGAGACCCAGTACTTC
.	TRBJ2-1	many	TRBV2	CASSEAISGSYNEQFF	TGTGCCAGCAGTGAAGCGATCAGCGGGTCATACAATGAGCAGTTCTTC
TRBD1	TRBJ1-2	many	TRBV7-2	CASSSSPGQGWGYTF	TGTGCCAGCAGCTCAAGTCCGGGACAGGGCTGGGGCTACACCTTC
.	TRBJ1-2	.	TRBV4-1	CASSHLPGGGSGYGYTF	TGCGCCAGCAGCCACCTCCCGGGGGGGGGCTCTGGCTATGGCTACACCTTC
TRBD1	TRBJ2-1	once	TRBV28	CASTGPGQRSNEQFF	TGTGCCAGCACAGGCCCGGGACAGCGAAGCAATGAGCAGTTCTTC
.	TRBJ2-5	many	TRBV13	CASSLEGGSQETQYF	TGTGCCAGCAGCTTAGAAGGGGGGAGCCAAGAGACCCAGTACTTC
TRBD2	TRBJ2-7	many	TRBV5-4	CASSPPAGDPYEQYF	TGTGCCAGCAGCCCGCCGGCGGGGGATCCCTACGAGCAGTACTTC
.	TRBJ2-7	many	TRBV3-2	CASRPIDSSYEQYF	TGTGCCAGCCGCCCCATCGACAGCTCCTACGAGCAGTACTTC
TRBD2	TRBJ2-7	many	TRBV29-1	CSVAPLWTSGSGDEQYF	TGCAGCGTTGCGCCACTTTGGACTAGCGGGAGCGGCGACGAGCAGTACTTC
.	TRBJ1-5	many	TRBV20-1	CSARRQNQPQHF	TGCAGTGCTAGACGACAGAATCAGCCCCAGCATTTT
TRBD1	TRBJ1-4	many	TRBV20-1	CSAISGGPTNEKLFF	TGCAGTGCTATCTCAGGGGGGCCAACTAATGAAAAACTGTTTTTT
TRBD2	TRBJ2-1	many	TRBV6-4	CASSSQAGGGEQFF	TGTGCCAGCAGTAGCCAAGCGGGAGGGGGTGAGCAGTTCTTC
.	TRBJ2-3	many	TRBV5-1	CASSGDVTDTQYF	TGCGCCAGCAGCGGGGACGTCACAGATACGCAGTATTTT
TRBD1	TRBJ1-1	.	TRBV7-2	CASSPDRGLTEAFF	TGTGCCAGCAGCCCCGACAGGGGGCTCACTGAAGCTTTCTTT
.	TRBJ1-2	many	TRBV10-3	CAITLGPGANYGYTF	TGTGCCATCACTCTCGGGCCAGGGGCTAACTATGGCTACACCTTC
TRBD2	TRBJ2-1	many	TRBV4-1	CASSWGLAGVGEQFF	TGCGCCAGCAGCTGGGGACTAGCGGGAGTTGGTGAGCAGTTCTTC
TRBD1	TRBJ1-6	many	TRBV5-8	CASSLDRGLPPLHF	TGTGCCAGCAGCTTGGACAGGGGGCTTCCACCCCTCCACTTT
.	TRBJ2-1	many	TRBV2	CASSEQESSYNEQFF	TGTGCCAGCAGTGAACAGGAGAGCTCCTACAATGAGCAGTTCTTC
.	TRBJ2-5	many	TRBV20-1	CSAAPQETQYF	TGCAGTGCCGCACCCCAAGAGACCCAGTACTTC
TRBD1	TRBJ1-5	.	TRBV30	CAWSDYRGGVQPQHF	TGTGCCTGGAGTGACTACAGGGGAGGGGTTCAGCCCCAGCATTTT
TRBD2	TRBJ2-7	.	TRBV12-3/TRBV12-4	CASSLINRFGTSGRGSYEQYF	TGTGCCAGCAGTTTAATTAATCGGTTTGGGACTAGCGGGAGGGGGTCCTACGAGCAGTACTTC
.	TRBJ2-4	few	TRBV29-1	CSVIGEENIQYF	TGCAGCGTTATAGGCGAGGAAAACATTCAGTACTTC
TRBD1	TRBJ2-3	few	TRBV3-1	CASSQDPGQGGDTQYF	TGTGCCAGCAGCCAAGATCCCGGACAGGGTGGGGATACGCAGTATTTT
.	TRBJ2-1	many	TRBV5-4	CASSPDPGNNEQFF	TGTGCCAGCAGCCCGGACCCGGGTAACAATGAGCAGTTCTTC
.	TRBJ2-5	many	TRBV6-5	CASSYRERETQYF	TGTGCCAGCAGTTACCGGGAGCGGGAGACCCAGTACTTC
TRBD2	TRBJ2-1	many	TRBV7-2	CASSSAGTRLRNEQFF	TGTGCCAGCAGCTCAGCCGGGACTAGACTCCGCAATGAGCAGTTCTTC
.	TRBJ2-7	.	TRBV28	CASSFPRQTYEQYF	TGTGCCAGCAGCTTTCCGAGACAAACCTACGAGCAGTACTTC
TRBD2	TRBJ2-7	many	TRBV20-1	CSARLAGSYEQYF	TGCAGTGCTAGACTAGCGGGATCCTACGAGCAGTACTTC
.	TRBJ1-2	.	TRBV27	CASSFGWGNGYGYTF	TGTGCCAGCAGTTTTGGATGGGGAAATGGGTATGGCTACACCTTC
.	TRBJ2-3	many	TRBV6-6	CASSYRVGTDTQYF	TGTGCCAGCAGTTACAGGGTCGGCACAGATACGCAGTATTTT
TRBD1	TRBJ2-7	many	TRBV10-3	CAISPGTGGYEQYF	TGTGCCATCAGTCCCGGGACAGGGGGCTACGAGCAGTACTTC
TRBD2	TRBJ2-1	many	TRBV4-1	CASRLAGADSRNEQFF	TGCGCCAGCAGGCTAGCGGGAGCGGATTCGAGGAATGAGCAGTTCTTC
.	TRBJ1-4	.	TRBV4-2	CASSQVLGRGEKLFF	TGTGCCAGCAGCCAAGTTCTGGGCAGGGGTGAAAAACTGTTTTTT
.	TRBJ2-1	many	TRBV6-2/TRBV6-3	CASSTARGGEQFF	TGTGCCAGCAGTACTGCCCGGGGTGGTGAGCAGTTCTTC
.	TRBJ2-7	many	TRBV9	CASSVDWGSYEQYF	TGTGCCAGCAGCGTGGATTGGGGATCCTACGAGCAGTACTTC
.	TRBJ2-3	many	TRBV9	CASSSTQYF	TGTGCCAGCAGTTCAACGCAGTATTTT
TRBD1	TRBJ2-7	few	TRBV28	CASSLRDRVGEQYF	TGTGCCAGCAGTCTCCGGGACAGGGTGGGTGAGCAGTACTTC
.	TRBJ2-5	.	TRBV11-3	CCSSLNHGDTQYF	TGTTGCAGCAGCTTAAACCATGGGGATACCCAGTACTTC
.	TRBJ1-2	many	TRBV20-1	CSTRTPRSYGYTF	TGCAGTACTCGGACCCCCCGGAGCTATGGCTACACCTTC
.	TRBJ2-7	.	TRBV5-5	CASRSGPGTSHEQYF	TGTGCCAGCAGGTCCGGGCCGGGGACATCCCACGAGCAGTACTTC
TRBD1	TRBJ2-7	few	TRBV28	CASSSPGQASYEQYF	TGTGCCAGCAGTTCCCCGGGACAGGCCAGCTACGAGCAGTACTTC
.	TRBJ1-2	many	TRBV28	CASSLWGGPAGYTF	TGTGCCAGCAGTTTATGGGGGGGCCCGGCTGGCTACACCTTC
TRBD1	TRBJ1-3	many	TRBV7-2	CASSLGTGTHGLGASGNTIYF	TGTGCCAGCAGCTTGGGGACAGGGACACATGGCTTGGGGGCCTCTGGAAACACCATATATTTT
.	TRBJ2-7	many	TRBV7-8	CASSLETRGPWYEQYF	TGTGCCAGCAGCTTAGAGACCAGGGGCCCTTGGTACGAGCAGTACTTC
TRBD1	TRBJ2-2	few	TRBV3-1	CASSWGSGTATGELFF	TGTGCCAGCAGTTGGGGCTCCGGGACAGCTACCGGGGAGCTGTTTTTT